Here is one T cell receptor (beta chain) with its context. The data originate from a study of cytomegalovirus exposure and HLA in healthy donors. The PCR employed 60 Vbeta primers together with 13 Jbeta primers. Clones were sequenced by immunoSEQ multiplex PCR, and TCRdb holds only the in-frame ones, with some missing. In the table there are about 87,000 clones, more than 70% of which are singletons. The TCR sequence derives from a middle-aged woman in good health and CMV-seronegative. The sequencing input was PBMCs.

CDR3 loop: CASSQVRTGGVSPLHF. CDR3 coding DNA: TGCGCCAGCAGCCAAGTCAGGACAGGGGGCGTCTCACCCCTCCACTTT. V is TRBV4-3 and J is TRBJ1-6; 11 nucleotides agree with TRBD1. V lost 1 base, J lost 10 bases, and 6 bases stayed unmatched. CDR3 length: 16 amino acids. CDR1 is LGHNA and CDR2 is YSLEER in the germline V gene.